This T cell receptor beta chain emerged from a study of blood T cells in healthy people across ages. Using a J-beta primer mix together with a sample-barcoded 5' primer, a second PCR was run for roughly 7 to 12 cycles. Sequencing recovered at least 2.5 million CDR3-containing paired-end reads from each sample. TCRdb reprocessed the 5' RACE reads with MiXCR, giving one entry per CDR3 protein. The profile covers about 640,000 distinct CDR3 sequences, with under 70% appearing a single time and over 35% taken by the ten largest. Healthy Russian Caucasian donors spanned ages about 6 to 100 years. Total RNA, at least 6 micrograms per sample, was extracted from PBMCs. The CDR3 has 15 residues. Germline CDR1 and CDR2: ENHRY and SYGVKD. Losses at the gene ends were 10 bases for V and 0 bases for J; bases not matched to a gene: 8. This clonotype was recorded only once.

Input material: blood. This chain uses TRBV10-3 with TRBJ2-1; 8 bases are shared with TRBD2. This clonotype originated in a man between 60 and 75 years old in good health. The CDR3 here is CATESGRSSYNEQFF. The CDR3, as DNA: TGTGCCACGGAGAGCGGGAGAAGCTCCTACAATGAGCAGTTCTTC.